The T cell receptor (beta chain) described here comes from a study of Ad26.COV2.S vaccination and SARS-CoV-2 variants. This table comes from immunoSEQ multiplex PCR, and its TCRdb copy is limited to in-frame clones, with some not included. The sample carries fewer than 400,000 clones, roughly nine tenths recorded once. Treatment here: some 20 received Ad26.COV2.S at low or high dose, single or two shots; 5 received placebo; per-sample allocation not given. Material that was analyzed had been drawn on day 63 after the first vaccine or placebo injection. This person who donated was an adult of 18-55 years in Boston. The vaccine delivered Wuhan-strain SARS-CoV-2 spike through an Ad26 vector. This clone has only one observation. V lost 4 bases, J lost 6 bases, and 10 bases lay in between. The CDR3 contains 13 residues. Germline V gene sequence: CDR1 SGHTA, CDR2 FQGNSA.

The receptor's source is a person between 18 and 60 years old who received the Ad26.COV2.S COVID-19 vaccine or a placebo. Sequencing was performed on peripheral blood, taken in a trial of Ad26.COV2.S vaccine versus placebo. The chain is built from TRBV7-2 and TRBJ1-5, with a possible D match to TRBD1 (5 bases). The CDR3 DNA sequence: TGTGCCAGCAGCTCGAGGGGCACTCAGCCCCAGCATTTT. It yields the protein CASSSRGTQPQHF.